This T cell receptor beta chain appears in the sequencing data of a study of blood T cell repertoires in COVID-19 (dated by TCRdb to the early 2020s). Regarding the complete study: The collaborator samples originated in the United States, Italy and Spain and spanned the acute and convalescent phases of COVID-19. Where HLA class I and class II types were available, the types were taken from metadata supplied by the sample provider, not from assay-based typing. Nearly every sample came with metadata listing a de-identified subject ID, COVID-19 status, age in years and sex. The samples were drawn from the first 160 participants of the ongoing ImmuneRACE study and from 1,254 subjects provided by 6 global collaborators. The material from the prospective study consisted of cDNA or gDNA derived from T cells, B-cell-depleted T cells, or PBMCs. The dataset comprised deeply sampled blood TCRbeta repertoires from subjects exposed to, actively infected with, or recovered from COVID-19. The repertoires were released in a freely available public database meant as a resource for research on the immune response to SARS-CoV-2.

Overall study results and their limits: The quantity of clinical and demographic metadata differed by source and by participant and was supplied without curation.

TCRbeta CDR3 regions were amplified from genomic DNA using the immunoSEQ Assay, a bias-controlled multiplex PCR. In the original analysis: Within the assay, amplification of reference gene primers was used to estimate how many nucleated cells each sample contained. To quantify the absolute abundance of each unique TCRbeta CDR3 rearrangement, sequence reads were collapsed and filtered. For each sample, productive Simpson clonality was calculated as the square root of Simpson's diversity index over productive rearrangements. Imported from immuneACCESS, the table was reduced by TCRdb to in-frame sequences with V and J called. These copies leave out some clones; in studies compared against another copy, an unresolved V gene accounts for under half, and the cause of the remainder is not known. That table furnishes V, J and clone size, whereas the DNA furnished D and trimming. This sample lists 45,000 to 60,000 clones; 75% to 90% were detected once. The ten most abundant clones make up about 15% of the sample.

Each collaborating institution followed its own protocols to collect whole blood in K2EDTA tubes. For TCRbeta analysis, collaborators shipped samples as frozen whole blood, isolated PBMCs, or DNA extracted from either of those sample types. V is cut back by 0 bases and J by 4 bases, with 1 base in the junction unmatched. The CDR3 covers 14 residues, taking in both the cysteine and the phenylalanine. Only CDR3 DNA remains: 42 bases, in frame from the first base. CDR1 is given as GTSNPN and CDR2 as SVGIG, both from the germline V gene (reference sequence). Worth noting for this clone: This clone's antigen is unknown. It has no much larger one-base neighbor in the sample; base qualities were not kept.

Sequenced: peripheral blood. This TCR derives from a human donor in a cohort sampled during active COVID-19. In this chain, TRBV30 is recombined with TRBJ1-5, and 9 junction bases match TRBD1. The sequenced DNA is TGTGCCTGGAGTGTAGGGACAGGGAATCAGCCCCAGCATTTT. Its amino acids are CAWSVGTGNQPQHF.